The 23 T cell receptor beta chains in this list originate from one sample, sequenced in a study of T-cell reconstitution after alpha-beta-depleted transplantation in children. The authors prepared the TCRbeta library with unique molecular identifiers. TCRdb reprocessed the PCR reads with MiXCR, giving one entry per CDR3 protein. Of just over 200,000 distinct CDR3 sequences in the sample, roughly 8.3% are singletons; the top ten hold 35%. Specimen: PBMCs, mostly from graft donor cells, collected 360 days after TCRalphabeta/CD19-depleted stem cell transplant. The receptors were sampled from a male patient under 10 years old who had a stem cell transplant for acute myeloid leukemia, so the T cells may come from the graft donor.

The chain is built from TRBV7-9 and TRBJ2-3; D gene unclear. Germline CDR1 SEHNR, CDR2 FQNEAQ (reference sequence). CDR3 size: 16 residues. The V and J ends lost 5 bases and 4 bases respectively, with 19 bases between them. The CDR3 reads CASSPQAPSIADTQYF. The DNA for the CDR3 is TGTGCCAGCAGCCCGCAAGCGCCAAGCATCGCAGATACGCAGTATTTT.

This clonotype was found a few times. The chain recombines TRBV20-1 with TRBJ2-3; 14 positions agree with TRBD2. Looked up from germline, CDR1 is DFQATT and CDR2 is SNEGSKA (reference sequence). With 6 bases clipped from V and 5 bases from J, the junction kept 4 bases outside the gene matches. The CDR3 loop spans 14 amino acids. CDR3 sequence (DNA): TGCAGTGCATCGACTAGCGGGAGGGGAGATACGCAGTATTTT. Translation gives CSASTSGRGDTQYF.

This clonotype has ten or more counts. The CDR3 sequence: CASSLDRSYNEQFF. Written as DNA, the CDR3 is TGCGCCAGCAGCTTGGACAGGAGTTACAATGAGCAGTTCTTC. V and J are TRBV5-1 and TRBJ2-1; weak D call: TRBD1 (5 bases). Germline CDR1 is SGHRS and CDR2 is YFSETQ. The CDR3 totals 14 residues. The V end was cut by 0 bases, the J end by 4 bases, with 8 bases between.

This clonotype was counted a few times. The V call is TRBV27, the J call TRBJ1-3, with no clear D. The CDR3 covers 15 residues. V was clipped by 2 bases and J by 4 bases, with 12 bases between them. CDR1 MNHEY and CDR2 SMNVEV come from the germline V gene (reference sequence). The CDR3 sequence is CASSLGAGAGNTIYF. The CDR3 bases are TGTGCCAGCAGTTTAGGCGCAGGAGCCGGAAACACCATATATTTT.

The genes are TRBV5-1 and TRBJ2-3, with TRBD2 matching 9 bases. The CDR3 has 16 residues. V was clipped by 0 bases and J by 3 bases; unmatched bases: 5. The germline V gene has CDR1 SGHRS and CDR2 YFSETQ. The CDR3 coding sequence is TGCGCCAGCAGCTTGGCCATAGGACTAGCGACAGATACGCAGTATTTT. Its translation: CASSLAIGLATDTQYF.

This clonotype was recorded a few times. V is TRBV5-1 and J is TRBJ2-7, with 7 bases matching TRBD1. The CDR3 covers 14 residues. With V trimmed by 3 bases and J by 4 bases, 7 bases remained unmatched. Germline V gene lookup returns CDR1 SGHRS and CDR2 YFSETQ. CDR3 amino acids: CASSSPTRGYEQYF. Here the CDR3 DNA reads TGCGCCAGCAGCTCGCCGACCAGGGGGTACGAGCAGTACTTC.

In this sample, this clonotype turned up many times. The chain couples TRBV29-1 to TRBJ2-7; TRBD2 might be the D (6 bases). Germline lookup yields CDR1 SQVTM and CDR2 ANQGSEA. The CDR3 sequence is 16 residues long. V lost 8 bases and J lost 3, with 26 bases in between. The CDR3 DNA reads TGCAGCCCCGAAGCACCCGGAGGGGACTCCAACTACGAGCAGTACGTC. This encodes CSPEAPGGDSNYEQYV.

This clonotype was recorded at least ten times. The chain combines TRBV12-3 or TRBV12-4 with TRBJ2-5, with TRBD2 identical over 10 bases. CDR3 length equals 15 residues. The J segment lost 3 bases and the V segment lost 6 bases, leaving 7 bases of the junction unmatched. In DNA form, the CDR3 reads TGTGCCAGCAGCAGTAGCGGGGGGCAAGAAGAGACCCAGTACTTC. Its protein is CASSSSGGQEETQYF.

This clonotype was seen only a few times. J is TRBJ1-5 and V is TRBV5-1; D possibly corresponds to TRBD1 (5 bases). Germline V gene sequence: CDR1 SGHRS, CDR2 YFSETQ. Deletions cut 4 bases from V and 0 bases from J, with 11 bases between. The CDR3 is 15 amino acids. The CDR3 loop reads CASSRGTDSNQPQHF. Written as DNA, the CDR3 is TGCGCCAGCAGCCGGGGGACGGATAGCAATCAGCCCCAGCATTTT.

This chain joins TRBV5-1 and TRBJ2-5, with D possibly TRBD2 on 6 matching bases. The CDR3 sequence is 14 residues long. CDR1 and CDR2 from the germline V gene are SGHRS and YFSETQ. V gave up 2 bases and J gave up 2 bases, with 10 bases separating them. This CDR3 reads CASSFGTRQETQYF. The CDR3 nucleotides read TGCGCCAGCAGCTTCGGGACTCGGCAAGAGACCCAGTACTTC. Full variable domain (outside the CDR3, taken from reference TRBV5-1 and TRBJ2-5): KAGVTQTPRYLIKTRGQQVTLSCSPISGHRSVSWYQQTPGQGLQFLFEYFSETQRNKGNFPGRFSGRQFSNSRSEMNVSTLELGDSALYLCASSFGTRQETQYFGPGTRLLVL.

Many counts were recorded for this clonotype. In nucleotides, the CDR3 is TGCAGCGTTGACCCCCGGGACACCATACAAGAGACCCAGTACTTC. Translation: CSVDPRDTIQETQYF. The chain joins TRBV29-1 to TRBJ2-5; a weak D match, TRBD1 (6 bases). This CDR3 spans 15 amino acids. Trimming took off 3 bases at V and 2 bases at J, with 16 bases between the two ends. In germline, CDR1 is SQVTM, CDR2 ANQGSEA.

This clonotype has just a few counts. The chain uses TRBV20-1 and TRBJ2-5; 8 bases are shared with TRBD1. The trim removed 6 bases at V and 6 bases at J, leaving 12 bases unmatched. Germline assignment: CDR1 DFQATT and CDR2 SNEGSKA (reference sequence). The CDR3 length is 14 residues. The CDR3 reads CSATWGTGPKTQYF. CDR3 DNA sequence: TGCAGTGCCACCTGGGGGACAGGCCCTAAGACCCAGTACTTC.

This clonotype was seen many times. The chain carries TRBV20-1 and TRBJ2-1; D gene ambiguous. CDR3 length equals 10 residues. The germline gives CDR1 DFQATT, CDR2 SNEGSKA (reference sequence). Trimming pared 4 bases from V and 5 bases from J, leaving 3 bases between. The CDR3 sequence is CSATHNEQFF. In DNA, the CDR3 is TGCAGTGCTACCCACAATGAGCAGTTCTTC.

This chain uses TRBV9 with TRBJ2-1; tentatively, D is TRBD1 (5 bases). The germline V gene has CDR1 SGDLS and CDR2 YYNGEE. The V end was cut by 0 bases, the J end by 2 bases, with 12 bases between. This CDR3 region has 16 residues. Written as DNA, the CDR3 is TGTGCCAGCAGCGTAGAGGGCAGGGCGGCCTACAATGAGCAGTTCTTC. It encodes CASSVEGRAAYNEQFF.

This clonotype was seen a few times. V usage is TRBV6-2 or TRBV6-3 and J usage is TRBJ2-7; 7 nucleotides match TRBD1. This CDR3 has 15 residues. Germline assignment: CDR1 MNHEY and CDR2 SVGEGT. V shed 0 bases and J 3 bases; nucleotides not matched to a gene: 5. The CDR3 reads CASSYSRDSLYEQYF. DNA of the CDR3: TGTGCCAGCAGTTACTCCCGGGACAGCCTCTACGAGCAGTACTTC.

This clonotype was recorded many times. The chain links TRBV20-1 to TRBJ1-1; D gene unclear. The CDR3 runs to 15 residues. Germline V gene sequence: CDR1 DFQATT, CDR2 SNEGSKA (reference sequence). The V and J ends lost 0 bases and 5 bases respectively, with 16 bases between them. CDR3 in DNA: TGCAGTGCTAGAGATTTGGCTCGCCTGGGGACTGAAGCTTTCTTT. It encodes CSARDLARLGTEAFF.

This CDR3 reads CASSFRELGNQPQHF. The CDR3 DNA reads TGTGCCAGCAGCTTCAGAGAACTCGGCAATCAGCCCCAGCATTTT. The chain links TRBV5-5 to TRBJ1-5; D gene ambiguous. Between the trimmed V and J ends, which lost 2 bases and 2 bases, there was a span of 11 bases. The CDR3 spans 15 residues. In germline, CDR1 is SGHKS, CDR2 YYEKEE (reference sequence). The full variable domain, with the rest looked up from reference TRBV5-5 and TRBJ1-5, is DAGVTQSPTHLIKTRGQQVTLRCSPISGHKSVSWYQQVLGQGPQFIFQYYEKEERGRGNFPDRFSARQFPNYSSELNVNALLLGDSALYLCASSFRELGNQPQHFGDGTRLSIL.

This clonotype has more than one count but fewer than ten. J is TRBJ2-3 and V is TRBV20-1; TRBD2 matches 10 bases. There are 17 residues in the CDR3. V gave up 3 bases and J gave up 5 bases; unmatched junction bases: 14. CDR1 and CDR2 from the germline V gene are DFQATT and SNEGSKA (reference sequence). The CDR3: CSASARASGRAGDTQYF. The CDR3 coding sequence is TGCAGTGCTAGCGCCAGAGCAAGCGGGAGGGCCGGAGATACGCAGTATTTT.

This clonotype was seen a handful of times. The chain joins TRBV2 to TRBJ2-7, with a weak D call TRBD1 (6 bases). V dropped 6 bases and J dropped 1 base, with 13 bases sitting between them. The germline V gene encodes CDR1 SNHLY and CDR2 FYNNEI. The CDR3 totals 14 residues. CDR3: CASRGTSQSYEQYV. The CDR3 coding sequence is TGTGCCAGCAGGGGGACAAGTCAATCCTACGAGCAGTACGTC.

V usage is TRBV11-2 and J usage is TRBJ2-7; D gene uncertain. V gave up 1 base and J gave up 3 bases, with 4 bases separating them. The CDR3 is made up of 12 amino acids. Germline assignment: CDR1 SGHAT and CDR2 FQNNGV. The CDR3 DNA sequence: TGTGCCAGCAGCTTAGTACGCTACGAGCAGTACTTC. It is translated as CASSLVRYEQYF.

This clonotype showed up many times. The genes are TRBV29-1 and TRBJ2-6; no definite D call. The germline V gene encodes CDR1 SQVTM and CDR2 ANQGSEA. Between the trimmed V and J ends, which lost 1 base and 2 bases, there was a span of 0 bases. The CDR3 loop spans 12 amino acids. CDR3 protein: CSVEAGANVLTF. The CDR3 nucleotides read TGCAGCGTTGAAGCTGGGGCCAACGTCCTGACTTTC.

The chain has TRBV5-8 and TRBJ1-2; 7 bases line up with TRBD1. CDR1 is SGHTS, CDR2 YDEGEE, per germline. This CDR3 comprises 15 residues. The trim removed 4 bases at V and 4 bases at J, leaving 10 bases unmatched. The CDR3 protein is CASSRRQGEVYGYTF. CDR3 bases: TGTGCCAGCAGCCGTCGACAGGGTGAGGTCTATGGCTACACCTTC. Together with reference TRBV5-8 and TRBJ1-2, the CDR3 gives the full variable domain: EAGVTQSPTHLIKTRGQQATLRCSPISGHTSVYWYQQALGLGLQFLLWYDEGEERNRGNFPPRFSGRQFPNYSSELNVNALELEDSALYLCASSRRQGEVYGYTFGSGTRLTVV.

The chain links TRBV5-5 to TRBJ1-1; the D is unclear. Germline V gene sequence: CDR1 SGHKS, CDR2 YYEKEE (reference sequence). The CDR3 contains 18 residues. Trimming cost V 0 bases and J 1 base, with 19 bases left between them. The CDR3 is CASSLVFGSQGWNTEAFF. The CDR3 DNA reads TGTGCCAGCAGCTTGGTGTTCGGCAGCCAAGGGTGGAACACTGAAGCTTTCTTT.